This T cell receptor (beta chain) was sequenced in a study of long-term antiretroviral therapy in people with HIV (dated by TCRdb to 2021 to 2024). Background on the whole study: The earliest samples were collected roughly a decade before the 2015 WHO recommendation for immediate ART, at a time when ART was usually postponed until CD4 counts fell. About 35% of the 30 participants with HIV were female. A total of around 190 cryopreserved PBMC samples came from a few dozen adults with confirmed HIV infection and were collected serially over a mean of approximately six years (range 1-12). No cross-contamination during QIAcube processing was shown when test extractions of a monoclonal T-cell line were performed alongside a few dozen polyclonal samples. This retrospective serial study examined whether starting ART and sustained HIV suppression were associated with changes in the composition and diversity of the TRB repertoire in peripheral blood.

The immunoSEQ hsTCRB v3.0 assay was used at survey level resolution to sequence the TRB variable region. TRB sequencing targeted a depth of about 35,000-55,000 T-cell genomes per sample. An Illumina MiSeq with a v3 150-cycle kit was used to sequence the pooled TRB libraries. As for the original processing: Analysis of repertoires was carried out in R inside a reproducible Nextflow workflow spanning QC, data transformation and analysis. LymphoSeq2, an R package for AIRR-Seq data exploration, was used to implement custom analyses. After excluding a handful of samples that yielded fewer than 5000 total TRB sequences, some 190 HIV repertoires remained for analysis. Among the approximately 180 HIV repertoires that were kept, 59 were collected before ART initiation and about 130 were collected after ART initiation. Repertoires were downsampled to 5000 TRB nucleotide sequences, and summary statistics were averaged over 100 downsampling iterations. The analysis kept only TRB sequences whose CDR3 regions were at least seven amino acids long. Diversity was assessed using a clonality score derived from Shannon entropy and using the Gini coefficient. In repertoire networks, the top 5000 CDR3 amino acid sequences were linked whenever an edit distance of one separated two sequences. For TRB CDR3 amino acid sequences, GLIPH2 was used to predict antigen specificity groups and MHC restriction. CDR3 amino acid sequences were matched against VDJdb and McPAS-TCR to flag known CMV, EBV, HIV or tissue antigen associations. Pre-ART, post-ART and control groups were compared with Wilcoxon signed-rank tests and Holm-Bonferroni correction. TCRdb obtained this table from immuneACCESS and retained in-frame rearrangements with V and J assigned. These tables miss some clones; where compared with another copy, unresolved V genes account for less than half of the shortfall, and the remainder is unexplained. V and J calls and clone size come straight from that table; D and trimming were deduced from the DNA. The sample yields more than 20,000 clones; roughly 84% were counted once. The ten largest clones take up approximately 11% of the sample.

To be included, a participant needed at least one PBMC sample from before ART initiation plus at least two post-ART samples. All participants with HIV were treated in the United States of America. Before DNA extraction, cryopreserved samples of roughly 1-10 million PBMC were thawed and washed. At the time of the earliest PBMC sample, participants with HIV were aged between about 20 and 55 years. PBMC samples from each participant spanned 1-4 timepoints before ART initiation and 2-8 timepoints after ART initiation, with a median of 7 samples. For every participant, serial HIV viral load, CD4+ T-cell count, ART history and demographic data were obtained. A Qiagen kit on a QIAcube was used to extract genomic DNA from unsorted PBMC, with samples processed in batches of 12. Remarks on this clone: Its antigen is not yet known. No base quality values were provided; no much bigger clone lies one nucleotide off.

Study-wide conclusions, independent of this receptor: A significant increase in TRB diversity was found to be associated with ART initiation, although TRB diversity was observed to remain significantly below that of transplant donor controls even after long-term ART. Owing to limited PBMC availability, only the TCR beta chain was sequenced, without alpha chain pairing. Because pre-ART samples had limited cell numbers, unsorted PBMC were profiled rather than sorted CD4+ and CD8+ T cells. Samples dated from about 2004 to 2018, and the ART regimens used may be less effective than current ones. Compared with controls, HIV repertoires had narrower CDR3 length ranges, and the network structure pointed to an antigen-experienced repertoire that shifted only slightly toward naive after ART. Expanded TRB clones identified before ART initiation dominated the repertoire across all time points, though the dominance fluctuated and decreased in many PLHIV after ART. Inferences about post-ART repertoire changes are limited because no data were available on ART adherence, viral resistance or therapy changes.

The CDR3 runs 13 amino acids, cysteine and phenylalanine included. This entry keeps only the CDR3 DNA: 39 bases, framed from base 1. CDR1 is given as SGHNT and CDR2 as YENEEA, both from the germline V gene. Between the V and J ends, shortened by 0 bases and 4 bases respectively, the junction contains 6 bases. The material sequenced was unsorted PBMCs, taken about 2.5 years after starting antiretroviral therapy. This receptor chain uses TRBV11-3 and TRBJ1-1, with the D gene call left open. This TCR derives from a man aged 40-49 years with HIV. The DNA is TGTGCCAGCAGCTTAGATAGGAGCACTGAAGCTTTCTTT. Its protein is CASSLDRSTEAFF.